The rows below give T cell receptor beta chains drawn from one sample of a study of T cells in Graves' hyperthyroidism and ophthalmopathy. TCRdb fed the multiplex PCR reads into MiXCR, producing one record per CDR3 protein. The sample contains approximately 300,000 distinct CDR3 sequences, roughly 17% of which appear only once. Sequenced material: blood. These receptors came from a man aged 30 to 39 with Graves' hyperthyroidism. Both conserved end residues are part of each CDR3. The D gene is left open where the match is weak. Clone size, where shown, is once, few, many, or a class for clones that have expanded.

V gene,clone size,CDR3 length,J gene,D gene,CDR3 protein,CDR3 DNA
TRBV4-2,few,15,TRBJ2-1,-,CASSPDPSFYNEQFF,TGTGCCAGCAGCCCCGACCCGAGTTTTTACAATGAGCAGTTCTTC
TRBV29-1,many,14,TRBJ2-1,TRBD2,CSVVPGGVYNEQFF,TGCAGCGTTGTTCCGGGAGGGGTGTACAATGAGCAGTTCTTC
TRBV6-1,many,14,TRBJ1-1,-,CASSTSGGGTEAFF,TGTGCCAGCAGCACGTCGGGGGGTGGGACTGAAGCTTTCTTT
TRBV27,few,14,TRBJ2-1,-,CASSLGDTWNEQFF,TGTGCCAGCAGTTTGGGGGACACCTGGAATGAGCAGTTCTTC
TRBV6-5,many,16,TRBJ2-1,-,CASSYSELRSYNEQFF,TGTGCCAGCAGTTACTCGGAGCTTCGGTCCTACAATGAGCAGTTCTTC
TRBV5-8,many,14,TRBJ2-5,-,CASSFGGIQETQYF,TGTGCCAGCAGCTTTGGTGGCATTCAAGAGACCCAGTACTTC
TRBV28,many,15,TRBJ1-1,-,CASSVELGLNTEAFF,TGTGCCAGCAGTGTGGAGTTGGGACTAAACACTGAAGCTTTCTTT
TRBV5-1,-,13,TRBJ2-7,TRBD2,CASSLLADYEQYF,TGCGCCAGCAGCTTACTAGCGGACTACGAGCAGTACTTC
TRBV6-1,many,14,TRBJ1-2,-,CASSLDGPNYGYTF,TGTGCCAGCAGCCTGGACGGCCCAAACTATGGCTACACCTTC
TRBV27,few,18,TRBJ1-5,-,CASSLRRRRADSNQPQHF,TGTGCCAGCAGTTTAAGGCGCAGGAGGGCTGATAGCAATCAGCCCCAGCATTTT
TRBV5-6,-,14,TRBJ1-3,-,CASSFSFGGNTIYF,TGTGCCAGCAGTTTCTCGTTCGGGGGAAACACCATATATTTT
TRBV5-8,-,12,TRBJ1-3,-,CASNAPGNTIYF,TGTGCCAGCAATGCCCCCGGAAACACCATATATTTT
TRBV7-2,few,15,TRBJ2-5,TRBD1,CASSKTGREVETQYF,TGTGCCAGCAGTAAGACAGGGCGCGAGGTGGAGACCCAGTACTTC
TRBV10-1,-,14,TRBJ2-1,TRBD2,CARGWGGVDNEQFF,TGCGCCAGAGGGTGGGGAGGGGTGGACAATGAGCAGTTCTTC
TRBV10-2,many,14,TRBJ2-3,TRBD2,CASRASGSTDTQYF,TGCGCCAGCAGGGCTAGCGGGAGCACAGATACGCAGTATTTT
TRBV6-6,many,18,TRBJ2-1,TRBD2,CASSYSAGLAGVGDEQFF,TGTGCCAGCAGTTACTCGGCGGGACTAGCGGGAGTAGGAGATGAGCAGTTCTTC
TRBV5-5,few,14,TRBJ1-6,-,CASSLAPKNSPLHF,TGTGCCAGCAGCTTGGCCCCAAAAAATTCACCCCTCCACTTT
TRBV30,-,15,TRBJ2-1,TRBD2,CAWKILAGGPNEQFF,TGTGCCTGGAAAATACTAGCGGGAGGGCCCAATGAGCAGTTCTTC
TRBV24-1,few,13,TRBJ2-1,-,CATSSWGGREQFF,TGTGCCACCAGCTCTTGGGGGGGCAGGGAGCAGTTCTTC
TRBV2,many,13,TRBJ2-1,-,CASGRDGYNEQFF,TGTGCCAGCGGGCGGGACGGCTACAATGAGCAGTTCTTC
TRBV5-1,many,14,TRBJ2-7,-,CASSLGGVSYEQYF,TGCGCCAGCAGCTTGGGAGGGGTCTCCTACGAGCAGTACTTC
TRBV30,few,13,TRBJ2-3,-,CAWSVGVTDTQYF,TGTGCCTGGAGTGTAGGGGTCACAGATACGCAGTATTTT
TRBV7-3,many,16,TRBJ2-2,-,CASSLTPGGGTGELFF,TGTGCCAGCAGCCTCACTCCCGGGGGTGGCACCGGGGAGCTGTTTTTT
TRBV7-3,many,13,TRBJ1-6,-,CASSLRADSPLHF,TGTGCCAGCAGCTTAAGGGCGGATTCACCCCTCCACTTT
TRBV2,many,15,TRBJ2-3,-,CASRDRDTALDTQYF,TGTGCCAGCAGAGACCGGGACACTGCGTTGGATACGCAGTATTTT
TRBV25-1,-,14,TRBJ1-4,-,CASSERRANEKLFF,TGTGCCAGCAGTGAAAGACGGGCAAATGAAAAACTGTTTTTT
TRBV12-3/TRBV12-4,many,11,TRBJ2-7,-,CASRMGYEQYF,TGTGCCAGCAGGATGGGCTACGAGCAGTACTTC
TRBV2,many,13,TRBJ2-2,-,CASRTSQSGELFF,TGTGCCAGCAGAACTAGCCAGTCCGGGGAGCTGTTTTTT
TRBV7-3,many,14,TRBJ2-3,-,CASSLGPNTDTQYF,TGTGCCAGCAGCTTAGGACCCAACACAGATACGCAGTATTTT
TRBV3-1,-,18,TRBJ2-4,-,CASSQGFLVGSNQNIQYF,TGTGCCAGCAGCCAAGGATTTTTGGTCGGGAGCAACCAAAACATTCAGTACTTC
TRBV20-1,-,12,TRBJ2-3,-,CSARTSADTQYF,TGCAGTGCTAGGACTAGTGCAGATACGCAGTATTTT
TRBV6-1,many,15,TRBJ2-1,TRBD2,CASNPAGGPSDEQFF,TGTGCCAGCAACCCAGCGGGAGGGCCGTCTGATGAGCAGTTCTTC
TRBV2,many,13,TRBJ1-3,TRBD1,CASGRDRGNTIYF,TGTGCCAGCGGACGGGACAGGGGAAACACCATATATTTT
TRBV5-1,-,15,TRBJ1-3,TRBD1,CASSFGRGQGNTIYF,TGCGCCAGCAGCTTTGGCAGGGGGCAAGGAAACACCATATATTTT
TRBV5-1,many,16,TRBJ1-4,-,CASSLALYPTNEKLFF,TGCGCCAGCAGCTTGGCCCTTTACCCAACTAATGAAAAACTGTTTTTT
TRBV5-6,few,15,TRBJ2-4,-,CASSLDEGRENIQYF,TGTGCCAGCAGCTTGGACGAGGGCAGAGAAAACATTCAGTACTTC
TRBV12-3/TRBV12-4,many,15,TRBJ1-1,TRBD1,CASSLQGGLGTEAFF,TGTGCCAGCAGTTTGCAAGGGGGCTTAGGCACTGAAGCTTTCTTT
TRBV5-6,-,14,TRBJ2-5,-,CASSLLVAQETQYF,TGTGCCAGCAGCTTGTTGGTAGCTCAAGAGACCCAGTACTTC
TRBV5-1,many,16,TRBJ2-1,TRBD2,CASSLRASGSNNEQFF,TGCGCCAGCAGCTTGCGGGCCAGCGGGAGTAACAATGAGCAGTTCTTC